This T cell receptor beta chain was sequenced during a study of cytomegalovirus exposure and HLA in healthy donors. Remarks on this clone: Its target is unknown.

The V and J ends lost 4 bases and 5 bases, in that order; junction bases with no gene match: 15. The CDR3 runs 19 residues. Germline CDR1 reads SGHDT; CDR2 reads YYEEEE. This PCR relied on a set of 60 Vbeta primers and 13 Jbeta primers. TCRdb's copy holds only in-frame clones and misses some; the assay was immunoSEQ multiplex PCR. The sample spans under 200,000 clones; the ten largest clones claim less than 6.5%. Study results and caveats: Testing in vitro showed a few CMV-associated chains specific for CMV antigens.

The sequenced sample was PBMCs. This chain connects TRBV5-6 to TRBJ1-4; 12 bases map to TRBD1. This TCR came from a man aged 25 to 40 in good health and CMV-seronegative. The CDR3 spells CASSPPWGTGGLGNEKLFF. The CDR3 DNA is TGTGCCAGCAGCCCACCCTGGGGGACAGGGGGCTTGGGGAATGAAAAACTGTTTTTT.